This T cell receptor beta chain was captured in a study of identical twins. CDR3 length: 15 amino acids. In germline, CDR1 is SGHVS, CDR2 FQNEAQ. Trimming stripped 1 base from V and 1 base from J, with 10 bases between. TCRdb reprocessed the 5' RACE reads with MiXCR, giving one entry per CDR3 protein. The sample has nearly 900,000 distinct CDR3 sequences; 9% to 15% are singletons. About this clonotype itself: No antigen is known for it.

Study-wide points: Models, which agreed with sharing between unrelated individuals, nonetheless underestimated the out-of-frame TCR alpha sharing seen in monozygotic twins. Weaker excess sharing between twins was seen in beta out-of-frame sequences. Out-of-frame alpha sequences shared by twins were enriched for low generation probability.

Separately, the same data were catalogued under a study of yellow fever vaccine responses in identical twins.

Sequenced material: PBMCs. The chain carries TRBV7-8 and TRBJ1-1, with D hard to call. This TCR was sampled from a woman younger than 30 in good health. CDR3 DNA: TGTGCCAGCAGCTTAGGACTAGACCAGAACACTGAAGCTTTCTTT. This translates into CASSLGLDQNTEAFF.